This T cell receptor (beta chain) was found in a study of CD8+ T cells in alopecia areata. This clone has just a few counts. A much more abundant neighbour one base away suggests this may be a read error. The gene names given are mouse names. The CDR3 end is not reached by the read, which stops 4 residues before it; the germline J gene fills it in. RNA was isolated and reverse transcribed to cDNA, the sequencing template. TCRdb's copy holds only in-frame clones and misses some; the assay was immunoSEQ multiplex PCR. There are 290,000 or so clones in the sample, none observed a single time. On the basis of CD4, CD8alpha, NKG2D, NKG2ACE and other markers, pooled cutaneous lymph node cells were sorted. Per the germline V gene, CDR1 is NSHNY and CDR2 is SYGAGN. Trimming pared 5 bases from V and 0 bases from J, leaving 12 bases between. This CDR3 comprises 14 residues.

The sequenced sample was CD4+ T cells sorted from a lymph node. The chain uses TRBV13-1 and TRBJ2-7, with D perhaps TRBD2 (6 bases). The clonotype was recovered from a C3H/HeJ mouse with alopecia areata. The strain's MHC: H2-k. The sequenced part of the CDR3 DNA is TGTGCCAGCAGGGACGGGGGGAGCTCCTAT. It is translated as CASRDGGSSY. The whole CDR3 reads CASRDGGSSYEQYF.